Listed below are T cell receptor beta chains from one sample, sequenced in a study of CD8 T cells in ankylosing spondylitis. TCRdb re-called the 5' RACE reads with MiXCR, one entry per CDR3 protein. The table lists almost 400,000 distinct CDR3 sequences, about a fifth of them singletons. The specimen was blood, either unsorted or a sorted T cell fraction (not recorded which). The receptors here all came from a male donor with ankylosing spondylitis. CDR3s include the opening cysteine and the closing phenylalanine or tryptophan. The order of the fields is D gene, CDR3 length, V gene, clone size, J gene, CDR3 protein. The D gene is left open where the match is weak. A clone size is listed for some rows: how often the clone was seen (once, few, many), or a class if it is expanded.

d_call: TRBD1
cdr3_length: 13
v_call: TRBV29-1
clone_size: -
j_call: TRBJ1-4
cdr3_aa: CSAAGTGRSQLFF

d_call: -
cdr3_length: 13
v_call: TRBV5-6
clone_size: many
j_call: TRBJ2-1
cdr3_aa: CASSPPRNNEQFF

d_call: TRBD2
cdr3_length: 14
v_call: TRBV15
clone_size: -
j_call: TRBJ2-5
cdr3_aa: CATSRGLAQETQYF

d_call: -
cdr3_length: 16
v_call: TRBV5-1
clone_size: -
j_call: TRBJ2-1
cdr3_aa: CASTIQLGPPYNEQFF

d_call: -
cdr3_length: 14
v_call: TRBV15
clone_size: few
j_call: TRBJ2-2
cdr3_aa: CATSRDPDTGELFF

d_call: -
cdr3_length: 11
v_call: TRBV29-1
clone_size: -
j_call: TRBJ1-1
cdr3_aa: CSVDGRTEAFF

d_call: TRBD1
cdr3_length: 18
v_call: TRBV5-1
clone_size: few
j_call: TRBJ2-4
cdr3_aa: CASSSGQGRVDGKNIQYF

d_call: TRBD2
cdr3_length: 20
v_call: TRBV14
clone_size: -
j_call: TRBJ2-4
cdr3_aa: CASSSRKGTSGRSAKNIQYF

d_call: -
cdr3_length: 14
v_call: TRBV5-6
clone_size: -
j_call: TRBJ1-2
cdr3_aa: CASSTGSGRSGYTF

d_call: -
cdr3_length: 15
v_call: TRBV7-8
clone_size: few
j_call: TRBJ1-3
cdr3_aa: CASSRTSPAGNTIYF

d_call: TRBD2
cdr3_length: 14
v_call: TRBV29-1
clone_size: -
j_call: TRBJ2-1
cdr3_aa: CSVDIAGVYNEQFF

d_call: -
cdr3_length: 14
v_call: TRBV12-3/TRBV12-4
clone_size: -
j_call: TRBJ2-2
cdr3_aa: CASITGTLTGELFF

d_call: TRBD1
cdr3_length: 15
v_call: TRBV3-1
clone_size: -
j_call: TRBJ1-5
cdr3_aa: CASSQFGTGNQPQHF

d_call: -
cdr3_length: 12
v_call: TRBV29-1
clone_size: few
j_call: TRBJ2-7
cdr3_aa: CSVEGQAYEQYF

d_call: -
cdr3_length: 12
v_call: TRBV29-1
clone_size: few
j_call: TRBJ1-2
cdr3_aa: CSVDRSNYGYTF

d_call: -
cdr3_length: 17
v_call: TRBV6-5
clone_size: -
j_call: TRBJ1-6
cdr3_aa: CASSYSKGPGDNSPLHF

d_call: -
cdr3_length: 13
v_call: TRBV3-1
clone_size: -
j_call: TRBJ2-1
cdr3_aa: CASSQEEGDEQFF

d_call: -
cdr3_length: 15
v_call: TRBV4-2
clone_size: -
j_call: TRBJ2-3
cdr3_aa: CASSQEQRKTDTQYF

d_call: -
cdr3_length: 16
v_call: TRBV9
clone_size: -
j_call: TRBJ2-5
cdr3_aa: CASSADPVRLWETQYF

d_call: TRBD2
cdr3_length: 15
v_call: TRBV3-1
clone_size: -
j_call: TRBJ2-1
cdr3_aa: CASSPEPGLAGEQFF

d_call: -
cdr3_length: 16
v_call: TRBV7-2
clone_size: -
j_call: TRBJ1-5
cdr3_aa: CASSLVGGQGNQPQHF

d_call: -
cdr3_length: 15
v_call: TRBV13
clone_size: -
j_call: TRBJ2-2
cdr3_aa: CASALFGGNTGELFF

d_call: -
cdr3_length: 11
v_call: TRBV11-3
clone_size: -
j_call: TRBJ2-7
cdr3_aa: CASSQGNEQYF

d_call: -
cdr3_length: 15
v_call: TRBV7-2
clone_size: -
j_call: TRBJ2-6
cdr3_aa: CASSYERSGANVLTF

d_call: TRBD2
cdr3_length: 16
v_call: TRBV10-3
clone_size: few
j_call: TRBJ2-5
cdr3_aa: CAISESASGIQETQYF

d_call: -
cdr3_length: 14
v_call: TRBV10-3
clone_size: -
j_call: TRBJ1-1
cdr3_aa: CAIATGVPRTEAFF

d_call: TRBD1
cdr3_length: 13
v_call: TRBV20-1
clone_size: -
j_call: TRBJ1-2
cdr3_aa: CSAPRPGGLGYTF

d_call: TRBD1
cdr3_length: 16
v_call: TRBV11-2
clone_size: -
j_call: TRBJ2-2
cdr3_aa: CASSSRTGQGTGELFF

d_call: TRBD2
cdr3_length: 15
v_call: TRBV7-3
clone_size: -
j_call: TRBJ2-1
cdr3_aa: CASSSSGNSYNEQFF

d_call: TRBD1
cdr3_length: 16
v_call: TRBV5-1
clone_size: many
j_call: TRBJ1-6
cdr3_aa: CASSYGQGTGNSPLHF

d_call: -
cdr3_length: 13
v_call: TRBV29-1
clone_size: many
j_call: TRBJ1-1
cdr3_aa: CSVETGQHTEAFF

d_call: -
cdr3_length: 14
v_call: TRBV5-1
clone_size: many
j_call: TRBJ2-2
cdr3_aa: CASSTGQNTGELFF

d_call: TRBD2
cdr3_length: 16
v_call: TRBV6-5
clone_size: -
j_call: TRBJ2-2
cdr3_aa: CASSYDTSGRTGELFF

d_call: TRBD2
cdr3_length: 14
v_call: TRBV6-1
clone_size: few
j_call: TRBJ2-7
cdr3_aa: CASSDSGSSYEQYF

d_call: -
cdr3_length: 16
v_call: TRBV5-6
clone_size: -
j_call: TRBJ2-7
cdr3_aa: CASSLRNSISSYEQYF

d_call: -
cdr3_length: 17
v_call: TRBV28
clone_size: -
j_call: TRBJ2-5
cdr3_aa: CASSLPQSSLGQETQYF

d_call: -
cdr3_length: 16
v_call: TRBV28
clone_size: -
j_call: TRBJ1-1
cdr3_aa: CASSLGVFSIKAEAFF

d_call: -
cdr3_length: 14
v_call: TRBV5-1
clone_size: many
j_call: TRBJ2-7
cdr3_aa: CASSLEGGRYEQYF

d_call: TRBD2
cdr3_length: 14
v_call: TRBV20-1
clone_size: -
j_call: TRBJ2-1
cdr3_aa: CSASASGRDSEQFF

d_call: -
cdr3_length: 16
v_call: TRBV20-1
clone_size: -
j_call: TRBJ2-3
cdr3_aa: CSAIISWAPGTDTQYF

d_call: -
cdr3_length: 12
v_call: TRBV15
clone_size: -
j_call: TRBJ2-3
cdr3_aa: CATSELDYTQYF

d_call: -
cdr3_length: 17
v_call: TRBV7-3
clone_size: few
j_call: TRBJ2-1
cdr3_aa: CASSLGGAPSSYNEQFF

d_call: -
cdr3_length: 12
v_call: TRBV7-9
clone_size: few
j_call: TRBJ1-1
cdr3_aa: CASSLVRGEAFF

d_call: -
cdr3_length: 15
v_call: TRBV5-5
clone_size: few
j_call: TRBJ2-2
cdr3_aa: CASSLVPVRGGELFF

d_call: -
cdr3_length: 13
v_call: TRBV12-3/TRBV12-4
clone_size: few
j_call: TRBJ1-1
cdr3_aa: CASRTGVNTEAFF

d_call: -
cdr3_length: 17
v_call: TRBV27
clone_size: -
j_call: TRBJ2-7
cdr3_aa: CASSLNLASAPEDEQYF

d_call: -
cdr3_length: 15
v_call: TRBV6-1
clone_size: -
j_call: TRBJ2-1
cdr3_aa: CALYRRGNPDNEQFF

d_call: -
cdr3_length: 13
v_call: TRBV5-5
clone_size: few
j_call: TRBJ1-3
cdr3_aa: CASAWTAGNTIYF

d_call: TRBD1
cdr3_length: 14
v_call: TRBV19
clone_size: few
j_call: TRBJ1-2
cdr3_aa: CASRKQDREGGYTF

d_call: TRBD1
cdr3_length: 15
v_call: TRBV7-3
clone_size: -
j_call: TRBJ2-1
cdr3_aa: CASSLGQGRQNEQFF

d_call: TRBD1
cdr3_length: 15
v_call: TRBV28
clone_size: -
j_call: TRBJ2-1
cdr3_aa: CASSPGQGPWDEQFF

d_call: -
cdr3_length: 13
v_call: TRBV6-2/TRBV6-3
clone_size: many
j_call: TRBJ2-1
cdr3_aa: CASSYQDYNEQFF

d_call: -
cdr3_length: 17
v_call: TRBV28
clone_size: -
j_call: TRBJ2-1
cdr3_aa: CASSPGVGVSALNEQFF